This T cell receptor (beta chain) stems from a study of CD8 T cells in Susac syndrome. Overall study: The Susac syndrome patients that were sequenced included six with active disease and fewer than 10 in remission.

V was pared by 2 bases and J by 8 bases, with 5 bases of the junction left unmatched. The CDR3 extends over 14 amino acids. CDR1 DFQATT and CDR2 SNEGSKA come from the germline V gene (reference sequence). RNA totalling roughly 0.5 to 1 ug underwent reverse transcription with random hexamers. Amplification of TCR beta CDR3 used immunoSEQ multiplex PCR across 54 Vbeta and 13 Jbeta. Each CDR3 protein is one row after TCRdb ran MiXCR on the immunoSEQ multiplex PCR reads. The sample comprises around 170,000 distinct CDR3 sequences, around 95% of which are singletons, and approximately 0.098% rests with the top ten.

The source of this sequence is a human donor with Susac syndrome. Sequencing was performed on CD4+ T cells from PBMCs. The V and J genes are TRBV20-1 and TRBJ2-1; 11 nucleotides match TRBD2. DNA for the CDR3: TGCAGTGCTAGAACTAGCGGGGGATCACATGAGCAGTTCTTC. The encoded protein is CSARTSGGSHEQFF.